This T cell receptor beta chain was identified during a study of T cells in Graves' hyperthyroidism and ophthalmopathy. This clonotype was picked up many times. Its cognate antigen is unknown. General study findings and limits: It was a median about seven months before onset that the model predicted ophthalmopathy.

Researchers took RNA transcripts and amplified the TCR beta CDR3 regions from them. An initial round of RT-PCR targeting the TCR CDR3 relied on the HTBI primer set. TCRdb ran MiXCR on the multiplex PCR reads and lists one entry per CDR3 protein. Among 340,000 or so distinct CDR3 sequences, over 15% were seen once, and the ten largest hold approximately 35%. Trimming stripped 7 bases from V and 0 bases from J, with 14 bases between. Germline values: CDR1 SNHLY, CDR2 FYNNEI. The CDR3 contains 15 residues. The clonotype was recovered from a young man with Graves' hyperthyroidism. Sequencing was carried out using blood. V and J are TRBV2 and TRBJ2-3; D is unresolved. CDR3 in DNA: TGTGCCAGCACCCTCCAAGGGTTGAGCACAGATACGCAGTATTTT. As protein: CASTLQGLSTDTQYF.